The TCR beta chain under discussion was sequenced for a study of T cells in Graves' hyperthyroidism and ophthalmopathy. This clonotype was recorded at least ten times. Amplified regions were TCR beta CDR3 sequences from RNA transcripts. A first-round RT-PCR of the TCR CDR3 used the HTBI primer set. TCRdb reprocessed the multiplex PCR reads via MiXCR and lists one record per CDR3 protein. The table includes approximately 360,000 distinct CDR3 sequences, roughly 25% detected once. The PBMCs were taken from roughly 9.3 ml of fresh peripheral blood. Germline CDR1 reads LGHDT; CDR2 reads YNNKEL (reference sequence). The CDR3 covers 15 residues. V was trimmed by 2 bases and J by 4 bases, leaving 14 bases between them.

The sequencing input was blood. The sequence came from a man aged 45-65 years with Graves' hyperthyroidism. This chain connects TRBV3-1 to TRBJ1-1, with D possibly matching TRBD1 (6 bases). This CDR3 reads CASSQTDRFTTEAFF. As DNA, the CDR3 is TGTGCCAGCAGCCAAACAGACAGGTTTACCACTGAAGCTTTCTTT. Supplemented by reference TRBV3-1 and TRBJ1-1, the full variable domain reads DTAVSQTPKYLVTQMGNDKSIKCEQNLGHDTMYWYKQDSKKFLKIMFSYNNKELIINETVPNRFSPKSPDKAHLNLHINSLELGDSAVYFCASSQTDRFTTEAFFGQGTRLTVV.